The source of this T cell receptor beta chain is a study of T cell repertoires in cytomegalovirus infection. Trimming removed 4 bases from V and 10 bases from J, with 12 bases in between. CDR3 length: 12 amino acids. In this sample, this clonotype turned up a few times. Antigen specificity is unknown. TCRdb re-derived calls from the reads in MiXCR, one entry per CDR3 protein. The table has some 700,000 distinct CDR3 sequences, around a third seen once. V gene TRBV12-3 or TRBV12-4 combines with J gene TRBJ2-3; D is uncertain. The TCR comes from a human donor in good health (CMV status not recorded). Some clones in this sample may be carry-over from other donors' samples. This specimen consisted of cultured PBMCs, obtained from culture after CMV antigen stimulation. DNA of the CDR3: TGTGCCAGCAGTTCCCTATCAGGCGCGCAGTATTTT. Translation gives CASSSLSGAQYF.